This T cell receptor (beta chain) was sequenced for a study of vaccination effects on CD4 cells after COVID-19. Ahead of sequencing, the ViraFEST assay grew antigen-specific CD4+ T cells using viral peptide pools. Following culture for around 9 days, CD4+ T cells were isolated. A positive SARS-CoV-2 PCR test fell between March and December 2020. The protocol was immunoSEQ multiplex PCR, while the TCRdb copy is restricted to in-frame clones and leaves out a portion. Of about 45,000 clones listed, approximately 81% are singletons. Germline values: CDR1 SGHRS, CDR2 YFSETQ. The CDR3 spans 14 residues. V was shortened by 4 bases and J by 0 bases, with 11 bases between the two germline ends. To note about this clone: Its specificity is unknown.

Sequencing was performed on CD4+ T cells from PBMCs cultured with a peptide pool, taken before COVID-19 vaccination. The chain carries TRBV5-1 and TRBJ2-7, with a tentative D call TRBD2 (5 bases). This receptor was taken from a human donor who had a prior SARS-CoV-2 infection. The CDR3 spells CASSPTTGSYEQYF. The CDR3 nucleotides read TGCGCCAGCAGCCCGACTACTGGCTCCTACGAGCAGTACTTC.